The 5 T cell receptor beta chains below all came from one sample that was sequenced in a study of blood T cells in healthy people across ages (dated by TCRdb to 2013 to 2016). The library came from 5' RACE. TCRdb lists the instrument as Illumina HiSeq 2500. A second about 7 to 11 cycle PCR used a sample-barcoded 5' primer and a J-beta primer mix. TCRdb took the public reads, trimmed them with fastp at Q25, ran MiXCR for clone calling and kept in-frame beta chains. Entries are consolidated by CDR3 protein sequence, retaining the most common genes and DNA. The sample contains about 1.4 million distinct CDR3 sequences, approximately 59% of them found a single time. The ten top clones hold over 5% of the sample. Source material: blood. The receptors come from a man aged 18-30 years in good health.

This sequence joins TRBV9 and TRBJ2-1; no firm D call. V was shortened by 0 bases and J by 0 bases, with 10 bases between the two germline ends. Germline CDR1 reads SGDLS; CDR2 reads YYNGEE. The CDR3 contains 16 residues. The CDR3 reads CASSVVGGSSYNEQFF. The CDR3 DNA reads TGTGCCAGCAGCGTAGTGGGCGGAAGCTCCTACAATGAGCAGTTCTTC.

Here the CDR3 reads CASSFGAGGTDTQYF. The DNA of the CDR3 is TGTGCCAGCAGTTTTGGAGCGGGAGGGACAGATACGCAGTATTTT. The chain combines TRBV12-3 or TRBV12-4 with TRBJ2-3, with 10 nucleotides matching TRBD2. Trimming took 3 bases from V and 3 from J; bases not matched to a gene: 3. The CDR3 extends over 15 amino acids.

The V call is TRBV20-1, the J call TRBJ2-3; D unresolved. The CDR3 length is 15 residues. CDR1 is DFQATT and CDR2 is SNEGSKA in the germline V gene (reference sequence). The V and J ends lost 4 bases and 4 bases respectively, with 18 bases between them. In DNA form, the CDR3 reads TGCAGTGCTACGGTCCGACCTGGGGTCTCAGATACGCAGTATTTT. It codes for CSATVRPGVSDTQYF.

For this clonotype: Since a much larger clone is just one base distant, this may be a read error. The CDR3 DNA reads TGTGCCAGCAGCTCGACAGGGGCGAACACTGAAGCTTTCTTT. It yields the protein CASSSTGANTEAFF. The rearrangement links TRBV7-8 to TRBJ1-1, with 8 bases identical to TRBD1. Trimming removed 4 bases from V and 1 base from J; junction bases left unmatched: 2. CDR3 length: 14 amino acids. Germline values: CDR1 SGHVS, CDR2 FQNEAQ. Full variable domain (missing parts from reference TRBV7-8 and TRBJ1-1): GAGVSQSPRYKVAKRGQDVALRCDPISGHVSLFWYQQALGQGPEFLTYFQNEAQLDKSGLPSDRFFAERPEGSVSTLKIQRTQQEDSAVYLCASSSTGANTEAFFGQGTRLTVV.

About this clonotype: A read error may produce the germline difference seen at one junction end. The chain employs TRBV3-1 and TRBJ2-1; D is possibly TRBD1 (5 bases). CDR3 size: 13 residues. Germline V gene sequence: CDR1 LGHDT, CDR2 YNNKEL (reference sequence). The CDR3 DNA is TGCGCCAGCAGCCAAGTTTCAGGGAATGAGCAGTTCTTC. The encoded protein is CASSQVSGNEQFF.